The 29 T cell receptor beta chains in this list originate from one sample, sequenced in a study of T cells after posttransplantation cyclophosphamide. Repertoires were generated with immunoSEQ multiplex PCR, while TCRdb's copy carries only in-frame clones and drops some. Seen here are approximately 11,000 clones, about 89% observed once, and the top ten hold around 25%. Treatment was busulfan-fludarabine conditioning, a marrow graft, and cyclophosphamide on days +3 and +4. Material: CD4+ T cells sorted from PBMCs, obtained after allogeneic stem cell transplant with posttransplant cyclophosphamide. The receptors derive from a young adult male patient who received an allogeneic stem cell transplant from a related donor, was CMV-positive, and had acute GVHD only. The T cells may come from the graft donor.

The rearrangement links TRBV6-5 to TRBJ1-1, with 10 bases lining up with TRBD1. Germline assignment: CDR1 MNHEY and CDR2 SVGAGI. The ends lost 6 bases at V and 0 bases at J; junction bases unmatched: 1. The CDR3 is 14 residues long. The CDR3 DNA sequence: TGTGCCAGCAGGGGACAGGGGTTGAACACTGAAGCTTTCTTT. Protein product: CASRGQGLNTEAFF.

The chain employs TRBV5-6 and TRBJ1-2, with 8 bases matching TRBD1. Germline trimming cut 4 bases from V and 7 bases from J; bases unmatched to any gene: 9. The CDR3 has 14 amino acids. CDR1 is SGHDT and CDR2 is YYEEEE in the germline V gene. The CDR3 DNA is TGTGCCAGCAGCCCGGCGGACAGGGTCTCTGGCTACACCTTC. Amino acids: CASSPADRVSGYTF.

The chain carries TRBV2 and TRBJ1-2, with D maybe TRBD1 (5 bases). Trimming shortened V by 7 bases and J by 3 bases, and 15 bases separated the two germline ends. Germline assignment: CDR1 SNHLY and CDR2 FYNNEI. The CDR3 has 14 amino acids. CDR3 sequence reads: CASKMRGSDYGYTF. CDR3 sequence (DNA): TGTGCCAGCAAAATGCGGGGCTCGGACTATGGCTACACCTTC.

J is TRBJ1-4 and V is TRBV19; TRBD1 agrees at 8 bases. Germline-derived CDR1 and CDR2 are LNHDA and SQIVND (reference sequence). The CDR3 has 13 residues. V trimming: 5 bases; J trimming: 6 bases; junction bases outside the gene matches: 2. This chain's CDR3 is CASSLDRDEKLFF. The CDR3 nucleotides read TGTGCCAGTAGTTTGGACAGGGATGAAAAACTGTTTTTT.

The chain combines TRBV29-1 with TRBJ1-3; D is undetermined. V lost 6 bases, J lost 4 bases, and 13 bases lay in between. This CDR3 comprises 13 residues. Germline V lookup: CDR1 SQVTM, CDR2 ANQGSEA. The CDR3 DNA reads TGCAGCGTCCGGATGGGAGGGGGAAACACCATATATTTT. Translation: CSVRMGGGNTIYF.

V and J are TRBV13 and TRBJ2-1; TRBD2 agrees at 13 bases. Germline V lookup: CDR1 PRHDT, CDR2 FYEKMQ (reference sequence). The V segment lost 1 base and the J segment 8 bases; nucleotides outside the gene matches: 8. The CDR3 runs to 17 residues. The CDR3 here is CASSLVGGTSGVYEQFF. In DNA, the CDR3 is TGTGCCAGCAGCTTAGTTGGGGGGACTAGCGGGGTATATGAGCAGTTCTTC.

The gene calls are TRBV5-1 and TRBJ2-2; TRBD2 matches 7 bases. The CDR3 is 15 amino acids. The junction had 4 bases not matched to a gene; V was cut back by 0 bases and J by 5 bases. Looked up from germline, CDR1 is SGHRS and CDR2 is YFSETQ. CDR3 DNA sequence: TGCGCCAGCAGCTTGGCTGCCGGGAGGACCGGGGAGCTGTTTTTT. It specifies CASSLAAGRTGELFF. The whole variable domain, remainder taken from reference TRBV5-1 and TRBJ2-2, is KAGVTQTPRYLIKTRGQQVTLSCSPISGHRSVSWYQQTPGQGLQFLFEYFSETQRNKGNFPGRFSGRQFSNSRSEMNVSTLELGDSALYLCASSLAAGRTGELFFGEGSRLTVL.

The chain couples TRBV19 to TRBJ2-6; 9 bases fit TRBD2. CDR3 length: 19 amino acids. CDR1 is LNHDA, CDR2 SQIVND, per germline (reference sequence). V lost 3 bases, J lost 0 bases, and 9 bases stayed unmatched. Written as DNA, the CDR3 is TGTGCCAGTAGTATTCGCGGAGCGGGGGGCGTCTCTGGGGCCAACGTCCTGACTTTC. Its translation: CASSIRGAGGVSGANVLTF.

The chain carries TRBV7-2 and TRBJ2-1, with 9 positions matching TRBD2. V dropped 3 bases and J dropped 2; count of bases not matched to a gene: 2. The CDR3 has 15 amino acids. Per the germline V gene, CDR1 is SGHTA and CDR2 is FQGNSA. The CDR3 DNA is TGTGCCAGCAGCTTCGAGCGGGGGGCCTACAATGAGCAGTTCTTC. This translates into CASSFERGAYNEQFF. The complete variable domain, with remaining parts taken from reference TRBV7-2 and TRBJ2-1, reads GAGVSQSPSNKVTEKGKDVELRCDPISGHTALYWYRQSLGQGLEFLIYFQGNSAPDKSGLPSDRFSAERTGGSVSTLTIQRTQQEDSAVYLCASSFERGAYNEQFFGPGTRLTVL.

Only a few counts were recorded for this clone. The chain uses TRBV7-9 and TRBJ1-2, with D perhaps TRBD1 (5 bases). V was clipped by 4 bases and J by 7 bases, with 7 bases between them. From germline, CDR1 is SEHNR and CDR2 FQNEAQ (reference sequence). The length of the CDR3 is 11 residues. DNA of the CDR3: TGTGCCAGCAGCTCCGGGGGTGGCTACACCTTC. Its protein product is CASSSGGGYTF.

This chain connects TRBV4-2 to TRBJ2-3; TRBD2 matches at 12 bases. After removal of 4 bases from V and 0 bases from J, the junction contained 8 bases not matched to a gene. The CDR3 loop spans 18 amino acids. Germline V lookup: CDR1 LGHNA, CDR2 YNFKEQ. CDR3 coding DNA: TGTGCCAGCAGCCGGCGAGGAGGACTAGCGGGGAGCACAGATACGCAGTATTTT. Amino acids: CASSRRGGLAGSTDTQYF.

V and J are TRBV5-1 and TRBJ2-7; TRBD1 matches 7 bases. Germline CDR1 reads SGHRS; CDR2 reads YFSETQ. The junction had 3 bases not matched to a gene; V was cut back by 0 bases and J by 6 bases. This CDR3 has 13 residues. CDR3 sequence: CASSLGQGLEQYF. CDR3 nucleotides: TGCGCCAGCAGCTTGGGACAGGGTCTCGAGCAGTACTTC.

The J gene is TRBJ2-5, the V gene TRBV4-2, with D possibly being TRBD1 (6 bases). Per the germline V gene, CDR1 is LGHNA and CDR2 is YNFKEQ. This CDR3 is 15 amino acids long. With 0 bases removed from V and 1 base from J, the gap between germline ends came to 9 bases. The CDR3 nucleotides are TGTGCCAGCAGCCAAGATAACAGGGCCCAAGAGACCCAGTACTTC. It encodes CASSQDNRAQETQYF.

V usage is TRBV5-1 and J usage is TRBJ1-2; D is undetermined. The CDR3 covers 15 residues. Germline V CDR1 and CDR2: SGHRS, YFSETQ. The V end lost 1 base, the J end lost 6 bases, and 16 bases lay between the germline ends. The CDR3 DNA sequence: TGCGCCAGCAGCTTGTGGGCAGTTCGTACGAATGGCTACACCTTC. Amino acids: CASSLWAVRTNGYTF.

The chain carries TRBV5-4 and TRBJ2-1; 8 bases fit TRBD2. V trimming: 5 bases; J trimming: 1 base; junction bases outside the gene matches: 5. This CDR3 has 15 amino acids. From germline, CDR1 is SGHNT and CDR2 YYREEE (reference sequence). The CDR3 here is CASSLAGISYNEQFF. The CDR3 DNA sequence: TGTGCCAGCAGTTTAGCGGGGATATCCTACAATGAGCAGTTCTTC.

The CDR3 here is CASSLDPGQGAYGYTF. The CDR3, as DNA: TGCGCCAGCAGCTTGGATCCGGGACAGGGAGCCTATGGCTACACCTTC. The V and J genes are TRBV5-1 and TRBJ1-2, with 9 bases identical to TRBD1. With 0 bases clipped from V and 4 bases from J, the junction kept 7 bases outside the gene matches. The CDR3 is 16 residues long. The germline V gene encodes CDR1 SGHRS and CDR2 YFSETQ.

Here the CDR3 DNA reads TGTGCCAGCAGCCAGCGGGACAGGTCCGGTGGCTACACCTTC. Its translation: CASSQRDRSGGYTF. The chain joins TRBV5-8 to TRBJ1-2, with 8 bases fitting TRBD1. The V gene's germline CDR1 is SGHTS and CDR2 YDEGEE. Unmatched junction bases numbered 9, after V lost 4 bases and J lost 7 bases. This CDR3 is 14 amino acids long. Filled out from reference TRBV5-8 and TRBJ1-2, the complete variable domain reads EAGVTQSPTHLIKTRGQQATLRCSPISGHTSVYWYQQALGLGLQFLLWYDEGEERNRGNFPPRFSGRQFPNYSSELNVNALELEDSALYLCASSQRDRSGGYTFGSGTRLTVV.

The V and J genes are TRBV11-2 and TRBJ2-2, with D possibly being TRBD1 (6 bases). The germline gives CDR1 SGHAT, CDR2 FQNNGV. This CDR3 has 15 amino acids. V was cut by 5 bases and J by 4 bases, with 14 bases left in between. The CDR3 protein is CASSQQGTRTGELFF. The DNA of the CDR3 is TGTGCCAGCAGCCAACAGGGCACTCGCACCGGGGAGCTGTTTTTT.

The CDR3 here is CASSQDAGGLETQYF. For the CDR3, the DNA is TGTGCCAGCAGCCAAGATGCAGGGGGCTTGGAGACCCAGTACTTC. This chain uses TRBV14 with TRBJ2-5; 8 positions match TRBD1. J gave up 5 bases and V 0 bases, and 5 bases lay outside the gene matches. This CDR3 comprises 15 residues. The germline V gene encodes CDR1 SGHDN and CDR2 FVKESK.

The J gene is TRBJ1-5, the V gene TRBV19; tentative D call: TRBD1 (5 bases). Germline CDR1 is LNHDA and CDR2 is SQIVND (reference sequence). V was clipped by 6 bases and J by 4 bases, with 10 bases between them. The CDR3 sequence is 13 residues long. The CDR3: CASRGLGNQPQHF. The CDR3 region has the DNA TGTGCCAGTAGGGGACTGGGTAATCAGCCCCAGCATTTT. Full variable domain (remainder filled in from reference TRBV19 and TRBJ1-5): DGGITQSPKYLFRKEGQNVTLSCEQNLNHDAMYWYRQDPGQGLRLIYYSQIVNDFQKGDIAEGYSVSREKKESFPLTVTSAQKNPTAFYLCASRGLGNQPQHFGDGTRLSIL.

The chain couples TRBV5-1 to TRBJ2-2; 12 bases are a match to TRBD2. Trimming removed 3 bases from V and 5 bases from J; junction bases left unmatched: 5. Germline V gives CDR1 SGHRS, CDR2 YFSETQ. This CDR3 is 16 amino acids long. The CDR3: CASSSASGGATGELFF. The CDR3 region has the DNA TGCGCCAGCAGCTCGGCTAGCGGGGGGGCGACCGGGGAGCTGTTTTTT.

V and J are TRBV6-5 and TRBJ1-1, with D uncertain. The CDR3 covers 14 residues. V was pared by 3 bases and J by 4 bases, with 12 bases between. Germline V gives CDR1 MNHEY, CDR2 SVGAGI. CDR3 nucleotide sequence: TGTGCCAGCAGTTATGGAGCTGTAGGCACTGAAGCTTTCTTT. Translating gives CASSYGAVGTEAFF.

The V and J genes are TRBV10-3 and TRBJ2-5, with 7 bases identical to TRBD1. The CDR3 loop spans 14 amino acids. The junction had 5 bases not matched to a gene; V was cut back by 5 bases and J by 2 bases. The germline V gene encodes CDR1 ENHRY and CDR2 SYGVKD. Here the CDR3 reads CAISNTGVQETQYF. CDR3 nucleotide sequence: TGTGCCATCAGTAATACAGGGGTACAAGAGACCCAGTACTTC.

The genes are TRBV2 and TRBJ1-5, with 7 bases lining up with TRBD1. The CDR3 is 13 residues long. The J segment lost 2 bases and the V segment lost 10 bases, leaving 5 bases of the junction unmatched. Germline CDR1 reads SNHLY; CDR2 reads FYNNEI. In DNA form, the CDR3 reads TGTGCCACTTCAGGGGGACGCAATCAGCCCCAGCATTTT. It translates to CATSGGRNQPQHF.

The chain employs TRBV30 and TRBJ1-5, with 7 bases that match TRBD1. CDR3 length: 13 amino acids. With V trimmed by 4 bases and J by 5 bases, 5 bases remained unmatched. CDR1 is GTSNPN and CDR2 is SVGIG in the germline V gene (reference sequence). The CDR3 DNA reads as TGTGCCTGGAACCGGGACAGCGATCAGCCCCAGCATTTT. Its protein product is CAWNRDSDQPQHF.

The rearrangement joins TRBV19 to TRBJ2-2; 7 positions match TRBD1. J gave up 2 bases and V 3 bases, and 6 bases lay outside the gene matches. Germline V gives CDR1 LNHDA, CDR2 SQIVND (reference sequence). The CDR3 runs 16 residues. CDR3 coding DNA: TGTGCCAGTAGTATTGTCGGGACAGACAACACCGGGGAGCTGTTTTTT. Its translation: CASSIVGTDNTGELFF. Supplemented by reference TRBV19 and TRBJ2-2, the full variable domain reads DGGITQSPKYLFRKEGQNVTLSCEQNLNHDAMYWYRQDPGQGLRLIYYSQIVNDFQKGDIAEGYSVSREKKESFPLTVTSAQKNPTAFYLCASSIVGTDNTGELFFGEGSRLTVL.

The chain has TRBV2 and TRBJ1-4, with TRBD1 matching 8 bases. After removal of 6 bases from V and 7 bases from J, the junction contained 7 bases not matched to a gene. The germline V gene has CDR1 SNHLY and CDR2 FYNNEI. The CDR3 has 14 residues. The chain's CDR3 is CASRSSGGSEKLFF. The CDR3 DNA reads TGTGCCAGCAGGTCCTCAGGGGGCAGTGAAAAACTGTTTTTT.

The chain combines TRBV29-1 with TRBJ1-2; perhaps TRBD1 as D (6 bases). CDR1 SQVTM and CDR2 ANQGSEA come from the germline V gene. Trimming removed 4 bases from V and 4 bases from J, with 22 bases in between. This CDR3 region has 16 residues. CDR3 in amino acids: CSVVGSPQQGGYGYTF. The CDR3 DNA follows: TGCAGCGTTGTAGGAAGCCCTCAACAGGGCGGCTATGGCTACACCTTC. The full variable domain, its missing parts supplied by reference TRBV29-1 and TRBJ1-2, is SAVISQKPSRDICQRGTSLTIQCQVDSQVTMMFWYRQQPGQSLTLIATANQGSEATYESGFVIDKFPISRPNLTFSTLTVSNMSPEDSSIYLCSVVGSPQQGGYGYTFGSGTRLTVV.

The chain employs TRBV27 and TRBJ1-6; no definite D call. Germline-derived CDR1 and CDR2 are MNHEY and SMNVEV (reference sequence). Trimming shortened V by 5 bases and J by 0 bases, and 8 bases separated the two germline ends. This CDR3 is built from 15 residues. Here the CDR3 DNA reads TGTGCCAGCAGTCCCTGGAGCTCCTATAATTCACCCCTCCACTTT. Amino acids: CASSPWSSYNSPLHF.